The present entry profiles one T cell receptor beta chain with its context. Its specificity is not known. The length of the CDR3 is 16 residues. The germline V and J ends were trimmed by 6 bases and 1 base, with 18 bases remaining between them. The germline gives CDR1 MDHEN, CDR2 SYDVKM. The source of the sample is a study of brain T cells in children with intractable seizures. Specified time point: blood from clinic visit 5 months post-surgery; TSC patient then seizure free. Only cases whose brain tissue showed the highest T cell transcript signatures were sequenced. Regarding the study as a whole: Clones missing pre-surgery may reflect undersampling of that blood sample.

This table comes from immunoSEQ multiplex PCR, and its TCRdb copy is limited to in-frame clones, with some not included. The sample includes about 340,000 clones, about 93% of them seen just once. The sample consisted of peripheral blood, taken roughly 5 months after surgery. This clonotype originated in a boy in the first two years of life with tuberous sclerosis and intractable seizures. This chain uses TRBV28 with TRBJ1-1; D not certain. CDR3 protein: CASRTSPGQGNTEAFF. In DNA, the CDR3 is TGTGCCAGCAGAACCAGTCCGGGCCAAGGGAACACTGAAGCTTTCTTT.